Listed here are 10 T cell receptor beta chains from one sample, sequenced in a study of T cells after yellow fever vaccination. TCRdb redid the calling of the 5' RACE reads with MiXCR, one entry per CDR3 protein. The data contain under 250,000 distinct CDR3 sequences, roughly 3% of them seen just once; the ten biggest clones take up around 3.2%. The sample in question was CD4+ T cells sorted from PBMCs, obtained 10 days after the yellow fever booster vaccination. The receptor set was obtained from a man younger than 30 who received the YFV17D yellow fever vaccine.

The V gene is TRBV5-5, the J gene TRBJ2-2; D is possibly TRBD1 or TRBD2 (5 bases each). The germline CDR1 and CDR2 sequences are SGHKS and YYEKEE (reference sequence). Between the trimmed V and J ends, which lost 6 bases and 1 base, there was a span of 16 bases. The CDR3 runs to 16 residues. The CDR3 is CASIFRGTGNTGELFF. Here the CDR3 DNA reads TGTGCCAGCATTTTTCGAGGGACGGGGAACACCGGGGAGCTGTTTTTT. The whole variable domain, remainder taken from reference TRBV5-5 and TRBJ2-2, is DAGVTQSPTHLIKTRGQQVTLRCSPISGHKSVSWYQQVLGQGPQFIFQYYEKEERGRGNFPDRFSARQFPNYSSELNVNALLLGDSALYLCASIFRGTGNTGELFFGEGSRLTVL.

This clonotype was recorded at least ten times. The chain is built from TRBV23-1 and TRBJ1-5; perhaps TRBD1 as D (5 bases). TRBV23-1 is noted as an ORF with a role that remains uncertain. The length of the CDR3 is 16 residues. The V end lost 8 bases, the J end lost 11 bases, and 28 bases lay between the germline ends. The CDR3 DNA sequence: TGCGCCAGCGGCACCCTGGGGGGAAGAGCCATCAAGTCCCAGCATTTT. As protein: CASGTLGGRAIKSQHF.

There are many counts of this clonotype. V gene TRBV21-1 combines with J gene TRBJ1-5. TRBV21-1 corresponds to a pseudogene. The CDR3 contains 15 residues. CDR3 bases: TGTGCCAGCAGCAAAGCGCCTGATAGCAATCAGCCCCAGCATTTT. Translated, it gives CASSKAPDSNQPQHF.

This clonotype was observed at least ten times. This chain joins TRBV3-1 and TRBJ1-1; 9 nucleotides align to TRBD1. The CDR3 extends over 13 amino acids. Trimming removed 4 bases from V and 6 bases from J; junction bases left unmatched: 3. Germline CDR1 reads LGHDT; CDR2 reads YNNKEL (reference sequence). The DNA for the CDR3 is TGTGCCAGCAGCCGCACAGGGGGCTCTGAAGCTTTCTTT. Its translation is CASSRTGGSEAFF.

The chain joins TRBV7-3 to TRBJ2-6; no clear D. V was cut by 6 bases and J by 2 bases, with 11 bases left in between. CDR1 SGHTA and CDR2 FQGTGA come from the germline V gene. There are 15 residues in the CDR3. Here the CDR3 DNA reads TGTGCCAGCAGACCCACACGGACTGGGGCCAACGTCCTGACTTTC. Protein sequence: CASRPTRTGANVLTF.

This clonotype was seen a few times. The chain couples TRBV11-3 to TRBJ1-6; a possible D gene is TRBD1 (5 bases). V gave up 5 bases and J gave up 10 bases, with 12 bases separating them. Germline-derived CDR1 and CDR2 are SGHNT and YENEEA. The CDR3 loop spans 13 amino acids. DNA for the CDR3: TGTGCCAGCAGCCGACAGTTAGGCTCACCCCTCCACTTT. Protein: CASSRQLGSPLHF.

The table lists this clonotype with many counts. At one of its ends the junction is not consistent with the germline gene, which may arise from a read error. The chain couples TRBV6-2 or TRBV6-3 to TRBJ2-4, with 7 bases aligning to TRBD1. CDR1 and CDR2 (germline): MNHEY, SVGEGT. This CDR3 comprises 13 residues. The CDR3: CASSPSSGTEVHF. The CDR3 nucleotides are TGTGCCAGCAGCCCCTCCTCCGGGACAGAAGTCCACTTC.

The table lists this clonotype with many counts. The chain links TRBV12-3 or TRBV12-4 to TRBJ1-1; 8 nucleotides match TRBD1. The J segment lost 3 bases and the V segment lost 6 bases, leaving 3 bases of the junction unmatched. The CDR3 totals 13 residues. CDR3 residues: CASRVTGDTEAFF. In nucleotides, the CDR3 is TGTGCCAGCAGAGTGACAGGGGACACTGAAGCTTTCTTT.

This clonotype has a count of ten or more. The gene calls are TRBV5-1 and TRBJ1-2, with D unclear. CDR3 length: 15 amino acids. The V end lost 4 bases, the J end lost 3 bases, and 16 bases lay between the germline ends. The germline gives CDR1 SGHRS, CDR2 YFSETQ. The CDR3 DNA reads TGCGCCAGCAGCCCGCCGGGCCGCGGACACTATGGCTACACCTTC. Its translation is CASSPPGRGHYGYTF.

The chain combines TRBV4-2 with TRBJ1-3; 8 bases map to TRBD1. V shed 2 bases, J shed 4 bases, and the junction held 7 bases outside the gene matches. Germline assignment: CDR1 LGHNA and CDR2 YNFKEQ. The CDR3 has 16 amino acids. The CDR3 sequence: CASSQPLTGGGNTIYF. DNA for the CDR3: TGTGCCAGCAGCCAACCCCTTACAGGGGGAGGAAACACCATATATTTT.